This is a list of T cell receptor beta chains from one sample in a study of cytomegalovirus exposure and HLA in healthy donors. Clones were sequenced by immunoSEQ multiplex PCR, and TCRdb holds only the in-frame ones, with some missing. The sample lists 30,000 to 40,000 clones; over 60% were seen once. The material sequenced was PBMCs. These receptors were obtained from a man between 35 and 55 years old in good health and CMV-seropositive. Each CDR3 is given with its conserved first and last residue. Fields, in order: clone size, V gene, CDR3 length, CDR3 protein. Expanded clones are given a class, and other clones once, few, many or no size at all.

abundance: -
v_gene: TRBV5-6
len: 15
CDR3aa: CASSPGQGAVVIQYF

abundance: -
v_gene: TRBV2
len: 15
CDR3aa: CASKITGDIYSPLHF

abundance: once
v_gene: TRBV7-2
len: 14
CDR3aa: CASSLATGSAGYTF

abundance: -
v_gene: TRBV5-6
len: 14
CDR3aa: CASSWDRVQETQYF

abundance: -
v_gene: TRBV7-2
len: 13
CDR3aa: CASSSEGGAEAFF

abundance: -
v_gene: TRBV5-1
len: 20
CDR3aa: CASSLTGLDSGAFAAGELFF

abundance: -
v_gene: TRBV6-5
len: 14
CDR3aa: CASHDQGQNNEQFF

abundance: -
v_gene: TRBV19
len: 17
CDR3aa: CASSIPGGGKSQETQYF

abundance: few
v_gene: TRBV19
len: 12
CDR3aa: CASTRSYTEAFF

abundance: -
v_gene: TRBV30
len: 17
CDR3aa: CAWSTPDGAGTQETQYF

abundance: -
v_gene: TRBV2
len: 16
CDR3aa: CASSGVGDSHTDTQYF

abundance: -
v_gene: TRBV28
len: 15
CDR3aa: CASSLGTGAQETQYF

abundance: -
v_gene: TRBV19
len: 14
CDR3aa: CASNVGRTGVEQYF